This TCR beta chain was obtained from a study of T cells after yellow fever vaccination. TCRdb recomputed calls from the 5' RACE reads with MiXCR, one row per CDR3 protein. The repertoire holds about 220,000 distinct CDR3 sequences, with approximately 3.2% as singletons. Ten or more counts support this clonotype. The clonotype was recovered from a man between 18 and 35 years old who received the YFV17D yellow fever vaccine. This specimen was CD4+ T cells sorted from PBMCs, taken 10 days after the yellow fever booster vaccination.

The CDR3 coding sequence is TGTGCCAGCAGCTTCAGGGGCTTCTCCTATAATTCACCCCTCCACTTT. It encodes CASSFRGFSYNSPLHF. The chain employs TRBV7-2 and TRBJ1-6, with a tentative D call TRBD1 (6 bases). This CDR3 has 16 residues. CDR1 and CDR2 (germline): SGHTA, FQGNSA. V lost 3 bases and J lost 0, with 9 bases in between.